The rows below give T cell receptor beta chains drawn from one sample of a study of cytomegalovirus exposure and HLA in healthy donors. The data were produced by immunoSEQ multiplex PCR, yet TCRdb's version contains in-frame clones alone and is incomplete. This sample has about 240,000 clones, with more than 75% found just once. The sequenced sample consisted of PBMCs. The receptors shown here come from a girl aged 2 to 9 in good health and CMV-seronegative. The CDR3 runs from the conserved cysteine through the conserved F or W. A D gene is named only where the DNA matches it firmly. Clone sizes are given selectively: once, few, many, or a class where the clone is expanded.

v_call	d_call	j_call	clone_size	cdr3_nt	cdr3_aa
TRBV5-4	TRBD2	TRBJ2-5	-	TGTGCCAGCAGCTTGACTAGCGGGGGCCGATACCAAGAGACCCAGTACTTC	CASSLTSGGRYQETQYF
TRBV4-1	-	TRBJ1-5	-	TGCGCCAGCAGCCAAGAGCCCCCAGGGGAGCCCCAGCATTTT	CASSQEPPGEPQHF
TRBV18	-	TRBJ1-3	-	TGTGCCAGCTCACCACTTGGCCTCTCTGGAAACACCATATATTTT	CASSPLGLSGNTIYF
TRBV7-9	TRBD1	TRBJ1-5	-	TGTGCCACCGCCAGGGGGAAGGATCAGCCCCAGCATTTT	CATARGKDQPQHF
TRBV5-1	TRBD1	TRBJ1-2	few	TGCGCCAGCAGCTTGGCGAGTCAGGGGGTCTATGGCTACACCTTC	CASSLASQGVYGYTF
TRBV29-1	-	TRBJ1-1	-	TGCAGCGTTGGGGGGGTCGGGAACACTGAAGCTTTCTTT	CSVGGVGNTEAFF
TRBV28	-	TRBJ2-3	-	TGTGCCAGCAGTTTGGCCCAACAGGGCTTGTTTAGCACAGATACGCAGTATTTT	CASSLAQQGLFSTDTQYF
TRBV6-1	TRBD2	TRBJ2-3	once	TGTGCCAGTAGCCGGACTAGCGGGACAGCAGATACGCAGTATTTT	CASSRTSGTADTQYF
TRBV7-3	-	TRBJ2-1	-	TGTGCCAGCAGCTTAAACACGGGGAGTGAGCAGTTCTTC	CASSLNTGSEQFF
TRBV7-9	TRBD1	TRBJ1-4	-	TGTGCCAGCAGCTTAGGTGGAGCGACAGGGTTTAAGGAAAAACTGTTTTTT	CASSLGGATGFKEKLFF
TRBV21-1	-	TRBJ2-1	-	TGTGCCAGCAGCAAGGTTACCCTAGCGGGAGGGGATGAGCAGTTCTTC	CASSKVTLAGGDEQFF
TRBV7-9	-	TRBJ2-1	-	TGTGCCAGCAGCTTGGGCGGGGTACATTTTGATGAGCAGTTCTTC	CASSLGGVHFDEQFF
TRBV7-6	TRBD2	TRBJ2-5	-	TGTGCCAGCAGCTTAGCGGGCCTAGCGGGAGTAGAGACCCAGTACTTC	CASSLAGLAGVETQYF
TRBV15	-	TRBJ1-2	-	TGTGCCACCAGCACCCTAACCCGCGGGGGAGACTACACCTTC	CATSTLTRGGDYTF
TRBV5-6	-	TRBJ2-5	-	TGTGCCAGCAGCTCCTTTCTCGCTTCGGTTGGAGAGACCCAGTACTTC	CASSSFLASVGETQYF
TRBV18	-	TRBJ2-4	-	TGTGCCAGCTCACACTCAGCCAAAAACATTCAGTACTTC	CASSHSAKNIQYF
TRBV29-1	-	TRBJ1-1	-	TGCAGCGTTGAAGGGGCCACTGAAGCTTTCTTT	CSVEGATEAFF
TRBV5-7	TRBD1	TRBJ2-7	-	TGTGCCAGCAGCTTGGGGAAAGACAGGGGCCGGTCCTACGAGCAGTACTTC	CASSLGKDRGRSYEQYF
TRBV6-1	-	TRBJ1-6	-	TGTGCCAGCAGTCTTTCGAGCTCCTATAATTCACCCCTCCACTTT	CASSLSSSYNSPLHF
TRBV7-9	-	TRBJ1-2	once	TGTGCCAGCAGCTTAATTTCCTCAGGAAATGGCTACACCTTC	CASSLISSGNGYTF
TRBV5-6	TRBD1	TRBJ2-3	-	TGTGCCAGCAGGGAATGGACAGGGGCGCGGGATACGCAGTATTTT	CASREWTGARDTQYF
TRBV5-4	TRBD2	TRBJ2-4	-	TGTGCCAGCAGCTTAAAGTCCGGGGGGAAAGAAAACATTCAGTACTTC	CASSLKSGGKENIQYF
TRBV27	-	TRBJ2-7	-	TGTGCCAGCAGACTAAACCCAACTAGGAACCCACCCTACGAGCAGTACTTC	CASRLNPTRNPPYEQYF
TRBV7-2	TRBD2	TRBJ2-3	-	TGTGCCAGCAGCCCTAGCGGGAGGGCGCAGTATTTT	CASSPSGRAQYF
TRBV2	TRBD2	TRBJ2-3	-	TGTGCCAGCAGTTATATAGCGGGAGGGCGCACAGATACGCAGTATTTT	CASSYIAGGRTDTQYF
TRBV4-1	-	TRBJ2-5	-	TGCGCCAGCAGCCACCGGACAGCCCAAGAGACCCAGTACTTC	CASSHRTAQETQYF
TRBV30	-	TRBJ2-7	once	TGTGCCTGGATAGCGGCCAACGCCTACGAGCAGTACTTC	CAWIAANAYEQYF